One and the same sample provided the 24 T cell receptor beta chains below, sequenced in a study of tumor and adjacent non-tumor tissue in lung cancer. No cell sorting was done before RNA was extracted from the tissue. The normal lung tissue was taken more than 3 cm from the tumor edge. A modified ARM-PCR protocol with three rounds of nested PCR amplified TCRbeta. TCRdb re-analysed the multiplex PCR reads in MiXCR, keeping a single row per CDR3 protein. The data contain 60,000 or so distinct CDR3 sequences, over 60% of them singletons. Specimen: distant non-tumor lung tissue. The receptors shown here come from a man between 65 and 85 years old with non-small cell lung cancer.

Points on this clonotype: The junction departs from the called germline gene at one end, perhaps through a read error. V is TRBV11-2 and J is TRBJ2-2; D might be TRBD1 (6 bases). This CDR3 has 13 amino acids. Germline lookup yields CDR1 SGHAT and CDR2 FQNNGV. CDR3 sequence reads: CASRPQGTGERFF. In DNA, the CDR3 is TGTGCCAGCAGACCACAGGGAACCGGGGAGCGGTTTTTT.

This clonotype has a single count. As DNA, the CDR3 is TGTGCCAGCACCCGGGGCGGGGGCCGCCGAGATACGCAGTATTTT. Its translation is CASTRGGGRRDTQYF. This rearrangement joins TRBV2 to TRBJ2-3, with D perhaps matching TRBD2 (7 bases). Trimming shortened V by 7 bases and J by 5 bases, and 19 bases separated the two germline ends. The CDR3 runs to 15 residues. Germline assignment: CDR1 SNHLY and CDR2 FYNNEI.

Concerning this clonotype: A much larger clone lies a single base off, so this may be a read error. The chain recombines TRBV28 with TRBJ2-7; D is perhaps TRBD1 or TRBD2 (5 bases each). Germline V gene sequence: CDR1 MDHEN, CDR2 SYDVKM. The CDR3 length is 16 residues. V was trimmed by 4 bases and J by 0 bases, leaving 16 bases between them. CDR3 amino acids: CASSSTGRGFSYEQYF. For the CDR3, the DNA is TGTGCCAGCAGTTCGACGGGACGGGGCTTCTCCTACGAGCAGTACTTC.

Remarks on this clonotype: The junction departs from the called germline gene at one end, perhaps through a read error. The rearrangement joins TRBV5-1 to TRBJ2-4, with 9 bases matching TRBD2. The CDR3 runs 17 residues. Per germline, CDR1 SGHRS and CDR2 YFSETQ. The chain's CDR3 is CAISLGTSIDRWHIQYF. The CDR3 bases are TGCGCCATCAGCCTGGGGACTAGCATTGATAGGTGGCACATTCAATACTTC.

There are many counts of this clonotype. The chain is built from TRBV7-2 and TRBJ2-1; D gene ambiguous. Trimming took off 2 bases at V and 7 bases at J, with 12 bases between the two ends. The CDR3 totals 14 residues. The V gene's germline CDR1 is SGHTA and CDR2 FQGNSA. The CDR3 spells CASSLRWRANEQFF. CDR3 nucleotides: TGTGCCAGCAGCTTACGGTGGCGAGCTAATGAGCAGTTCTTC.

Details on this clonotype: One end of the junction varies from germline; a read error may be responsible. The chain combines TRBV29-1 with TRBJ1-2, with D possibly matching TRBD1 (5 bases). Germline values: CDR1 SQVTM, CDR2 ANQGSEA. The CDR3 consists of 13 residues. The CDR3 DNA is TGCAACGTTGAGGGACTTGCCACGGATGTCTACACCTTC. Encoded protein: CNVEGLATDVYTF.

This clonotype was recorded at least ten times. The rearrangement joins TRBV11-2 to TRBJ2-7; TRBD2 aligns across 15 bases. V was pared by 5 bases and J by 1 base, with 3 bases of the junction left unmatched. The CDR3 spans 16 residues. Germline V gene lookup returns CDR1 SGHAT and CDR2 FQNNGV. CDR3 loop: CASSRGLAGGSYEQYF. CDR3 bases: TGTGCCAGCAGCCGGGGACTAGCGGGGGGTTCCTACGAGCAGTACTTC.

The rearrangement links TRBV29-1 to TRBJ2-1; the D is unclear. Germline V lookup: CDR1 SQVTM, CDR2 ANQGSEA. The V end was cut by 7 bases, the J end by 4 bases, with 17 bases between. The CDR3 sequence is 14 residues long. The CDR3 DNA reads TGCAGCGGGCGTACTCGCGCAGTTTACAATGAGCAGTTCTTC. Its translation: CSGRTRAVYNEQFF.

The V gene is TRBV20-1, the J gene TRBJ2-3, with D hard to call. This CDR3 has 13 amino acids. V was shortened by 7 bases and J by 4 bases, with 15 bases between the two germline ends. Germline V gives CDR1 DFQATT, CDR2 SNEGSKA (reference sequence). CDR3 residues: CSVRRGFADTQYF. CDR3 DNA sequence: TGCAGTGTTCGGAGAGGTTTCGCAGATACGCAGTATTTT.

With respect to this clonotype: This may stem from a read error, because a much larger clone lies one nucleotide away. The conserved closing phenylalanine or tryptophan is absent in this CDR3, likely reflecting a read error. The rearrangement joins TRBV10-3 to TRBJ2-3; no reliable D call. With 3 bases removed from V and 1 base from J, the gap between germline ends came to 11 bases. Germline V gene lookup returns CDR1 ENHRY and CDR2 SYGVKD. The CDR3 is 15 amino acids. DNA of the CDR3: TGTGCCATCAGTGATGGTGGCGGACGCACAGATACGCAGTATCTT. It specifies CAISDGGGRTDTQYL.

V and J are TRBV18 and TRBJ2-3; D is perhaps TRBD1 (5 bases). V lost 9 bases and J lost 6, with 25 bases in between. This CDR3 has 16 residues. The germline V gene has CDR1 KGHSH and CDR2 LQKENI. As DNA, the CDR3 is TGTGCCAGTTCCCCCCGCATGCAGGGTTACTCGGATACGCAGTATTTT. Protein: CASSPRMQGYSDTQYF.

In regard to this clonotype: One end of the junction does not line up with germline, which may come from a read error. This chain connects TRBV30 to TRBJ1-2; D is perhaps TRBD1 (6 bases). CDR3 length equals 13 residues. CDR1 is GTSNPN, CDR2 SVGIG, per germline (reference sequence). The DNA for the CDR3 is TGTGTCTGGAGTGTAATTCAGGGGTATGGCTACACCTTC. It encodes CVWSVIQGYGYTF.

The chain uses TRBV20-1 and TRBJ2-3; 11 nucleotides line up with TRBD2. This CDR3 region has 18 residues. Per the germline V gene, CDR1 is DFQATT and CDR2 is SNEGSKA (reference sequence). The V segment lost 0 bases and the J segment 2 bases; nucleotides outside the gene matches: 10. CDR3 sequence: CSAREIHSGGDTTDTQYF. The DNA of the CDR3 is TGCAGTGCTAGAGAAATCCATAGCGGGGGGGATACCACAGATACGCAGTATTTT.

This clonotype was counted many times. The chain carries TRBV11-2 and TRBJ2-2, with TRBD1 as a possible D gene (5 bases). From germline, CDR1 is SGHAT and CDR2 FQNNGV. The CDR3 has 16 residues. V lost 1 base to trimming and J lost 4 bases, with 13 bases between them. CDR3 loop: CASSLARQSATGELFF. In nucleotides, the CDR3 is TGTGCCAGCAGCTTAGCCCGACAGTCTGCCACCGGGGAGCTGTTTTTT. Based on the CDR3 plus reference TRBV11-2 and TRBJ2-2, the full variable domain is EAGVAQSPRYKIIEKRQSVAFWCNPISGHATLYWYQQILGQGPKLLIQFQNNGVVDDSQLPKDRFSAERLKGVDSTLKIQPAKLEDSAVYLCASSLARQSATGELFFGEGSRLTVL.

Turning to this clonotype: A junction boundary mismatches the germline segment, possibly from a read error. The chain is built from TRBV12-3 or TRBV12-4 and TRBJ1-2, with D possibly TRBD1 on 6 matching bases. There are 14 residues in the CDR3. The CDR3 nucleotides read TGTGCCAGCACCTGGACAGATCCTAACTATGGCAACACCTTC. Its translation is CASTWTDPNYGNTF.

Of note for this clonotype: This may be a read error: a much more frequent sequence differs by one nucleotide. V usage is TRBV5-1 and J usage is TRBJ2-1; a possible D gene is TRBD1 (6 bases). CDR1 and CDR2 (germline): SGHRS, YFSETQ. The CDR3 has 14 residues. V shed 0 bases and J shed 10 bases, with 14 bases lying between them. This CDR3 is CASSLGLGAREQFF. The CDR3 DNA reads TGCGCCAGCAGCTTGGGACTGGGGGCGCGAGAGCAGTTCTTC.

Notes on this clonotype: As the CDR3 is not closed by the conserved phenylalanine or tryptophan, this likely results from a read error. The gene calls are TRBV5-6 and TRBJ2-5; D remains ambiguous. The CDR3 contains 13 residues. V gave up 2 bases and J gave up 4 bases, with 9 bases separating them. Germline V gene sequence: CDR1 SGHDT, CDR2 YYEEEE. The CDR3 DNA is TGTGCCAGCAGCTTCCTATGCGGAGAGACCCAGTACTTA. This encodes CASSFLCGETQYL.

This clonotype was counted between two and nine times. CDR3 region: CASILTAGYGELFF. CDR3 nucleotide sequence: TGTGCCAGCATCTTAACAGCGGGTTACGGGGAGCTGTTTTTT. The chain has TRBV28 and TRBJ2-2; a possible D gene is TRBD2 (6 bases). Germline V gene data show CDR1 as MDHEN and CDR2 as SYDVKM. The V and J ends lost 7 bases and 7 bases respectively, with 16 bases between them. This CDR3 is built from 14 residues.

The V gene is TRBV30, the J gene TRBJ1-1, with D perhaps TRBD1 (5 bases). V was trimmed by 5 bases and J by 4 bases, leaving 17 bases between them. The CDR3 is 14 residues long. CDR1 is GTSNPN, CDR2 SVGIG, per germline (reference sequence). The CDR3: CAWEPTGWGTEAFF. The CDR3 DNA is TGTGCCTGGGAACCTACAGGATGGGGCACTGAAGCTTTCTTT. The whole variable domain, filled in from reference TRBV30 and TRBJ1-1, reads SQTIHQWPATLVQPVGSPLSLECTVEGTSNPNLYWYRQAAGRGLQLLFYSVGIGQISSEVPQNLSASRPQDRQFILSSKKLLLSDSGFYLCAWEPTGWGTEAFFGQGTRLTVV.

This clonotype was seen only a few times. The chain recombines TRBV6-1 with TRBJ2-3; 11 nucleotides line up with TRBD1. The CDR3 is 18 amino acids. Germline CDR1 is MNHNS and CDR2 is SASEGT. After removal of 7 bases from V and 6 bases from J, the junction contained 18 bases not matched to a gene. The CDR3 DNA follows: TGTGCCAGCACCTCGCACCCGGGAGGGGACAGGGGGAGGGATACGCAGTATTTT. Translating it yields CASTSHPGGDRGRDTQYF.

Comments on this clonotype: Compared with germline, one end of the junction differs, possibly owing to a read error. This chain connects TRBV7-7 to TRBJ2-7, with D unresolved. The V gene's germline CDR1 is SSHAT and CDR2 FNYEAQ (reference sequence). This CDR3 spans 14 amino acids. CDR3 residues: CASSLAPSAGEQYF. CDR3 nucleotides: TGTGCTAGCAGCTTAGCCCCCTCCGCCGGCGAGCAGTACTTC.

Only one count was recorded for this clonotype. It may be a read error: a sequence one base away is much more abundant. J is TRBJ2-5 and V is TRBV12-3 or TRBV12-4, with 11 bases aligning to TRBD2. There are 15 residues in the CDR3. With 7 bases clipped from V and 2 bases from J, the junction kept 6 bases outside the gene matches. CDR3 residues: CASKTSGGRQETQYF. The CDR3 DNA reads TGTGCCAGCAAAACTAGCGGGGGTCGGCAAGAGACCCAGTACTTC.

The table lists this clonotype with a few counts. The chain is built from TRBV7-9 and TRBJ2-5; TRBD2 agrees at 14 bases. Trimming at V came to 3 bases and at J to 1 base, leaving 7 bases not matched to a gene. Germline V lookup: CDR1 SEHNR, CDR2 FQNEAQ (reference sequence). CDR3 length equals 18 residues. The CDR3 here is CASSLGLAGVSVQETQYF. The CDR3 DNA is TGTGCCAGCAGCTTGGGACTAGCGGGAGTGAGCGTCCAAGAGACCCAGTACTTC.

Concerning this clonotype: A read error may be the cause here, since a much bigger clone is one base away. The chain joins TRBV24-1 to TRBJ2-7; TRBD2 is a possible D gene (6 bases). V gave up 7 bases and J gave up 6 bases, with 18 bases separating them. Germline-derived CDR1 and CDR2 are KGHDR and SFDVKD. This CDR3 has 14 amino acids. The chain's CDR3 is CATSPVTSSSEQYF. CDR3 bases: TGTGCCACCAGCCCCGTGACTAGTTCGAGCGAGCAGTACTTC.